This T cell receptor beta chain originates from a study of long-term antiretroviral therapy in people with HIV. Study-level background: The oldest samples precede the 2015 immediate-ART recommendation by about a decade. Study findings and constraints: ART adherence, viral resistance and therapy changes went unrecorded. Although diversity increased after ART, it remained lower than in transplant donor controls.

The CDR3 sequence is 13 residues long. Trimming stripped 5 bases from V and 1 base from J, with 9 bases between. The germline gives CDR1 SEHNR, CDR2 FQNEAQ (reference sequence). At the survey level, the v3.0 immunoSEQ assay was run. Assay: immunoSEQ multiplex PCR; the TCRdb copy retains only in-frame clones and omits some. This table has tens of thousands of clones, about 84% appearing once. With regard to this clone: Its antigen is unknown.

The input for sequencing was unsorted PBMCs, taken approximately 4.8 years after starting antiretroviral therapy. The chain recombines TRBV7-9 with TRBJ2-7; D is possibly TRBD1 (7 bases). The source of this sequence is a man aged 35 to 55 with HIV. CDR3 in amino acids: CASSPGGSYEQYF. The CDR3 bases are TGTGCCAGCAGCCCAGGGGGGTCCTACGAGCAGTACTTC.